This TCR beta chain was captured by sequencing in a study of blood T cell repertoires in COVID-19. The wider study: The study drew acute and convalescent COVID-19 samples from the United States, Italy and Spain. The cDNA or gDNA used as material had been derived from T cells, B-cell-depleted T cells, or PBMCs.

The authors' processing: Amplification from reference gene primers served as the basis for estimated nucleated cell counts. The repertoire was sequenced with immunoSEQ multiplex PCR; TCRdb's copy has only in-frame clones and lacks some. The V and J calls and clone size come from that table; D and trimming were worked out from the DNA. The sample includes roughly 150,000 clones, around 87% of them seen just once. Patients in Seattle were enrolled during active infection, then followed longitudinally. The sample was peripheral blood. This clonotype was obtained from an elderly woman with COVID-19, enrolled during active disease.

The CDR3 coding sequence is TGTGCCAGCAGTCAGTCTCCGGACAGGGCCCACGAGCAGTACTTC. This gives the protein CASSQSPDRAHEQYF. The J gene is TRBJ2-7, the V gene TRBV6-5; 8 bases agree with TRBD1. This CDR3 has 15 residues. Looked up from germline, CDR1 is MNHEY and CDR2 is SVGAGI. With 5 bases clipped from V and 5 bases from J, the junction kept 11 bases outside the gene matches.